This T cell receptor beta chain derives from a study of beta chain features in type 1 diabetes. Study background: In age, gender and cell yields, patients were similar to healthy donors.

Whole-study findings and limits: Across all four CD4+ subsets, people with type 1 diabetes showed modestly shorter TCRB CDR3s.

Expressed TCRB transcripts were sequenced after all isolated RNA was converted to cDNA. Assay used: immunoSEQ multiplex PCR; TCRdb lists only in-frame clones, some missing. The repertoire consists of roughly 160,000 clones, with approximately 8% occurring once and the leading ten covering under 0.6%. The CDR3 runs to 15 residues. Trimming removed 0 bases from V and 2 bases from J; junction bases left unmatched: 4. Germline assignment: CDR1 SGHTA and CDR2 FQGNSA. As to this clone: Its antigen is still unknown.

This TCR derives from a man younger than 30 with type 1 diabetes. The chain uses TRBV7-2 and TRBJ2-7; 7 bases are a match to TRBD1. Sequencing was performed on central memory CD4+ T cells from blood. CDR3 bases: TGTGCCAGCAGCTTAGCAGGGGGCGCGACCTACGAGCAGTACTTC. Amino acid sequence: CASSLAGGATYEQYF.